The rows below give T cell receptor beta chains drawn from one sample of a study of response to subunit inactivated influenza vaccine. Via MiXCR, TCRdb re-called the RT-PCR reads, giving one row per CDR3 protein. In the table there are a few hundred thousand distinct CDR3 sequences, around 13% of which are singletons. The sequences come from PBMCs from blood, collected less than 13 days after vaccination. The origin of the receptors is a man aged 50-60 years who received an inactivated influenza vaccine. Each CDR3 is given with its conserved first and last residue.

TRBV7-2,13,TRBJ1-1,CASSLKGGTEAFF
TRBV20-1,13,TRBJ2-7,CSAKTGGPYEQYF
TRBV7-9,14,TRBJ1-2,CASSVSGFYYGYTF
TRBV7-9,16,TRBJ2-3,CASRISAHQGTDTQYF
TRBV7-9,15,TRBJ2-1,CASSLPDGQYNEQFF
TRBV30,14,TRBJ1-4,CAWSGVTTNEKLFF
TRBV15,19,TRBJ1-5,CATSRVLGRGRLSNQPQHF
TRBV3-1,14,TRBJ1-1,CASSQSYRGTEAFF
TRBV6-5,18,TRBJ2-7,CASSYSVLGRGPPYEQYF
TRBV4-1,16,TRBJ2-5,CASRRGSGLGGETQYF
TRBV12-3/TRBV12-4,12,TRBJ1-2,CASSGTWLGYTF
TRBV6-2/TRBV6-3,14,TRBJ2-1,CASSPPGTSVKQFF
TRBV4-3,15,TRBJ2-5,CASSQDRPPGETQYF
TRBV27,16,TRBJ2-7,CASSFRETASSYEQYF
TRBV7-9,10,TRBJ2-1,CASSFTTLIF
TRBV29-1,14,TRBJ2-3,CSASVAASTDTQYF
TRBV5-1,16,TRBJ2-1,CASSFPAGGPHNEQFF
TRBV15,15,TRBJ2-7,CATSRRLAGAAEQYF
TRBV20-1,15,TRBJ2-1,CSATKGGGGYNEQFF
TRBV7-3,16,TRBJ2-1,CASSPRLGFSYNEQFF
TRBV19,19,TRBJ2-6,CASSIDRNRVLAGANVLTF
TRBV3-1,15,TRBJ2-5,CASSQAAGFQETQYF
TRBV19,15,TRBJ1-5,CASSMAVYSNQPQHF
TRBV10-3,15,TRBJ1-1,CAISAKDRGHTEAFF
TRBV4-2,17,TRBJ2-7,CASSQDVQSSSSYEQYF
TRBV5-6,15,TRBJ2-5,CGSSLGQGAGETQYF
TRBV30,11,TRBJ2-7,CAWGHLYEQYF
TRBV28,16,TRBJ1-5,CASRPLRDAGGQPQHF
TRBV3-1,13,TRBJ2-5,CASSPTRWETQYF
TRBV27,13,TRBJ1-1,CASSFFGGLEAFF
TRBV15,14,TRBJ1-3,CATSRDHSGNTIYF
TRBV20-1,13,TRBJ1-1,CSARVGGNTEAFF
TRBV10-3,13,TRBJ1-5,CAISESGYQPQHF
TRBV7-9,11,TRBJ1-2,CASKTVGGYTF
TRBV4-2,14,TRBJ2-4,CASSPGQGQNIQYF
TRBV6-5,11,TRBJ1-2,CASKGLWGYTF
TRBV11-3,15,TRBJ2-1,CASSSPGQGNNEQFF
TRBV5-6,18,TRBJ2-1,CASSLAGGVGSSYNEQFF
TRBV25-1,13,TRBJ2-7,CASSAGTGDEQYF
TRBV20-1,16,TRBJ2-1,CSARDSGGQWGYEQFF
TRBV4-3,15,TRBJ1-1,CASSQVGGPGTEAFF
TRBV7-2,16,TRBJ2-5,CASSQTGGLVQETQYF
TRBV11-2,16,TRBJ2-7,CASRPLSGGFPNEQYF
TRBV12-3/TRBV12-4,13,TRBJ2-2,CASRQLDTGELFF